Listed below are T cell receptor beta chains from one sample, sequenced in a study of PD-1 blockade in classical Hodgkin lymphoma. Sequenced by immunoSEQ multiplex PCR; TCRdb stores in-frame clones only, minus some. In the table there are 90,000 to 110,000 clones, about nine tenths of which are singletons. This material consisted of peripheral blood mononuclear cells (PBMCs), taken before the fourth cycle of nivolumab. These TCRs come from a human donor with classical Hodgkin lymphoma. Both conserved end residues are part of each CDR3. D genes are given only for firm matches. Part of the rows lack a size; the others show once, few, many or a class for expanded clones.

>TRBV2|TRBJ1-5|NA|NA
TGTGCCAGCAGCCTCGGGGGGGTTTACCAGCCCCAGCATTTT
CASSLGGVYQPQHF
>TRBV7-8|TRBJ1-2|TRBD1|NA
TGTGCCAGCAGCCTTCCGGGACAGGGGAACTATGGCTACACCTTC
CASSLPGQGNYGYTF
>TRBV2|TRBJ2-1|NA|NA
TGTGCCAGCCCCTTTAGTGCGACAGGCTCGGATGAGCAGTTCTTC
CASPFSATGSDEQFF
>TRBV28|TRBJ1-5|NA|NA
TGTGCCAGCAGTTTACAACAGGGAATGGATCCCCAGCATTTT
CASSLQQGMDPQHF
>TRBV10-3|TRBJ1-2|NA|few
TGTGCCATCAGTGAGTCGGAGGGAGGGGACTATGGCTACACCTTC
CAISESEGGDYGYTF
>TRBV7-9|TRBJ1-1|NA|NA
TGTGCCAGCAGCTCAGTGGGGAGGGGGAACACTGAAGCTTTCTTT
CASSSVGRGNTEAFF
>TRBV6-5|TRBJ1-1|NA|NA
TGTGCCAGCAGTTGGGTCGAGGGAGGGAGCGCTTTCTTT
CASSWVEGGSAFF
>TRBV27|TRBJ1-1|TRBD1|NA
TGTGCCAGCAGTTTCGGACAGGGGGCCACTGAAGCTTTCTTT
CASSFGQGATEAFF
>TRBV6-6|TRBJ1-1|TRBD1|NA
TGTGCCAGCAGTCCAGGGGGCGCAGGGGACACTGAAGCTTTCTTT
CASSPGGAGDTEAFF
>TRBV18|TRBJ1-1|NA|NA
TGTGCCAGCTCACCATTGGGGAACACTGAAGCTTTCTTT
CASSPLGNTEAFF
>TRBV19|TRBJ2-2|NA|NA
TGTGCCAGTAGTATTACCTCCGTCGCCGGGGAGCTGTTTTTT
CASSITSVAGELFF
>TRBV5-4|TRBJ2-1|TRBD1|NA
TGTGCCAGCAGTTTCGGACAGGGCGATGAGCAGTTCTTC
CASSFGQGDEQFF
>TRBV28|TRBJ2-7|NA|NA
TGTGCCAGCAGTTTCCTAGAGCTCCGAAACCGGGACCGAAGCTACGAGCAGTACTTC
CASSFLELRNRDRSYEQYF
>TRBV7-6|TRBJ2-3|TRBD1|NA
TGTGCCAGCAGCGTCCGGGACAGGGGTCCAGATACGCAGTATTTT
CASSVRDRGPDTQYF
>TRBV5-5|TRBJ1-4|NA|NA
TGTGCCAGCACCACTTCGGGAACGGGGAATGAAAAACTGTTTTTT
CASTTSGTGNEKLFF
>TRBV2|TRBJ1-5|NA|NA
TGTGCCAGCAGTGTACGTGACAGGCCACGTGGAAATCAGCCCCAGCATTTT
CASSVRDRPRGNQPQHF
>TRBV19|TRBJ1-2|NA|NA
TGTGCCAGTAGTATAGATCTTGGAGGGGCTGCCAACTATGGCTACACCTTC
CASSIDLGGAANYGYTF
>TRBV11-3|TRBJ1-1|NA|NA
TGTGCCAGCAGCATTAACGGCAGGGAGAACACTGAAGCTTTCTTT
CASSINGRENTEAFF
>TRBV6-1|TRBJ2-2|NA|NA
TGTGCCAGCAGTGCCGGGACCCAAGTCGGCACCGGGGAGCTGTTTTTT
CASSAGTQVGTGELFF
>TRBV27|TRBJ2-6|NA|NA
TGTGCCAGCAGTTCCTCCCGCGTCTCTGGGGCCAACGTCCTGACTTTC
CASSSSRVSGANVLTF
>TRBV6-1|TRBJ2-2|TRBD2|once
TGTGCCAGCAGTGAACTCGGAGGGAGGGCCGCCGGGGAGCTGTTTTTT
CASSELGGRAAGELFF
>TRBV7-9|TRBJ2-1|NA|NA
TGTGCCAGCCCCTCGGCAGGCGACAATGAGCAGTTCTTC
CASPSAGDNEQFF
>TRBV15|TRBJ1-1|NA|NA
TGTGCCACCAGCAGAGGTGACAGGTTAGCTGAAGCTTTCTTT
CATSRGDRLAEAFF
>TRBV5-1|TRBJ2-7|NA|NA
TGCGCCAGCAGCTTGGGGCGGGACTACGAGCAGTACTTC
CASSLGRDYEQYF
>TRBV2|TRBJ1-1|NA|NA
TGTGCCAGCAGCGCCCGACCCCAGGGGAAGGACACTGAAGCTTTCTTT
CASSARPQGKDTEAFF
>TRBV27|TRBJ2-7|NA|NA
TGTGCCAGCAGTATTACGGGACCCTCCTACGAGCAGTACTTC
CASSITGPSYEQYF
>TRBV11-3|TRBJ1-1|NA|NA
TGTGCCAGCAGCCCCCGGGACGGTGAAGCTTTCTTT
CASSPRDGEAFF
>TRBV7-2|TRBJ2-1|TRBD2|NA
TGTGCCAGCAGCTTAGAAGGGACTAGCGGTAGGTACTACAATGAGCAGTTCTTC
CASSLEGTSGRYYNEQFF
>TRBV7-6|TRBJ2-3|NA|NA
TGTGCCAGCAGCTTAGCAAAAGGGCCAGGAACAGATACGCAGTATTTT
CASSLAKGPGTDTQYF
>TRBV19|TRBJ2-7|TRBD1|NA
TGTGCCAGTAGAGACCCGGGACAGGGGGCCTACGAGCAGTACTTC
CASRDPGQGAYEQYF
>TRBV29-1|TRBJ2-7|TRBD2|NA
TGCAGCGTTGCGGCTAGCGGAAAGCAGTACTTC
CSVAASGKQYF
>TRBV28|TRBJ2-7|NA|NA
TGTGCCAGCAGTACCACCCTAGCCCGAGGTAGTAACGAGCAGTACTTC
CASSTTLARGSNEQYF
>TRBV4-1|TRBJ1-3|NA|once
TGCGCCAGCAGCCAAGAGGACCATTACTCTGGAAACACCATATATTTT
CASSQEDHYSGNTIYF
>TRBV6-1|TRBJ1-2|TRBD1|NA
TGTGCCACCCTAGACCTACAGGGGATCCCTAAAGGCTACACCTTC
CATLDLQGIPKGYTF
>TRBV27|TRBJ2-7|NA|NA
TGTGCCAGCAGTTACAGTTTCTCCTACGAGCAGTACTTC
CASSYSFSYEQYF
>TRBV28|TRBJ1-1|TRBD1|NA
TGTGCCAGCAGGAACCAGGGGGCTGAAGCTTTCTTT
CASRNQGAEAFF
>TRBV15|TRBJ1-2|NA|NA
TGTGCCACCAGCAGACAGAAACAGGTTCCCTATGGCTACACCTTC
CATSRQKQVPYGYTF
>TRBV6-5|TRBJ2-7|TRBD1|NA
TGTGCCAGCAGTCAAGGACAGGCCCTTTCCTACGAGCAGTACTTC
CASSQGQALSYEQYF
>TRBV6-6|TRBJ2-1|NA|NA
TGTGCCAGCAGTCCCGGACGGAATGAGCAGTTCTTC
CASSPGRNEQFF
>TRBV30|TRBJ2-7|TRBD1|once
TGTGCCTGGGGGGGGACAGGGGCTTTACTCCTCTCCTACGAGCAGTACTTC
CAWGGTGALLLSYEQYF
>TRBV21-1|TRBJ1-2|NA|NA
TGTGCCAGCAGCTATGCCTATAGTCTACGGAATCCTCCCTTGGAACCCTATGGCTACACCTTC
CASSYAYSLRNPPLEPYGYTF
>TRBV5-4|TRBJ2-3|TRBD1|NA
TGTGCCAGCAGCTGGGGGCCGGGACAGGAGGGGGATACGCAGTATTTT
CASSWGPGQEGDTQYF
>TRBV11-2|TRBJ2-7|TRBD2|NA
TGTGCCAGCAGACACACCCCGGGAGGCCTAACCTACGAGCAGTACTTC
CASRHTPGGLTYEQYF
>TRBV14|TRBJ2-5|NA|NA
TGTGCCAGCAGCCAATCGAAGGTGCGAGAGACCCAGTACTTC
CASSQSKVRETQYF
>TRBV25-1|TRBJ2-1|NA|NA
TGTGCCAGCAGGGGGACTGCCACAGATGAGAATGAGCAGTTCTTC
CASRGTATDENEQFF
>TRBV7-2|TRBJ1-2|NA|NA
TGTGCCAGCAGCTTAGGTGGACCTGGCCATGGCTACACCTTC
CASSLGGPGHGYTF
>TRBV19|TRBJ1-1|TRBD1|NA
TGTGCCAGTAGTTTCCGGGACAGGGGGCGACATGAAGCTTTCTTT
CASSFRDRGRHEAFF
>TRBV19|TRBJ2-7|NA|NA
TGTGCCAGCGACCGGACAGCTACCTACGAGCAGTACTTC
CASDRTATYEQYF
>TRBV29-1|TRBJ2-3|NA|NA
TGCAGCGTTAGGGGGGGGGATACGCAGTATTTT
CSVRGGDTQYF
>TRBV19|TRBJ2-7|NA|NA
TGTGCCAGTGGGATGGGGACCCCCTACGAGCAGTACTTC
CASGMGTPYEQYF
>TRBV6-5|TRBJ2-1|TRBD2|NA
TGTGCCAGCAGTTACTCGGTACTAGCGGACAATGAGCAGTTCTTC
CASSYSVLADNEQFF
>TRBV19|TRBJ2-1|NA|NA
TGTGCCAGTAGTCCCCCAGGCTGGGGGGCCTCCTACAATGAGCAGTTCTTC
CASSPPGWGASYNEQFF
>TRBV6-6|TRBJ2-7|TRBD1|NA
TGTGCCAGCAGTTACTTACGGACAGGGTACGAGCAGTACTTC
CASSYLRTGYEQYF